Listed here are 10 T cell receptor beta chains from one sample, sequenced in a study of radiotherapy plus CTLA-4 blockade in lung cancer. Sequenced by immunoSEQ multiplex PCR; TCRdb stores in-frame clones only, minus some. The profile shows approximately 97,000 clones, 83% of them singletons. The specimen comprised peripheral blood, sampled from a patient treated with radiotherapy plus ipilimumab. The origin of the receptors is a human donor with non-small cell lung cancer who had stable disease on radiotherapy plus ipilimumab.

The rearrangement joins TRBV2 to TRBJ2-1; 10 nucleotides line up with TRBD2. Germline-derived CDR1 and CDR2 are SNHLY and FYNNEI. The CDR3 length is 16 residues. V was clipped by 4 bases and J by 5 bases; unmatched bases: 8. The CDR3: CASSVMEAGGNNEQFF. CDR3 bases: TGTGCCAGCAGTGTTATGGAAGCGGGGGGGAACAATGAGCAGTTCTTC.

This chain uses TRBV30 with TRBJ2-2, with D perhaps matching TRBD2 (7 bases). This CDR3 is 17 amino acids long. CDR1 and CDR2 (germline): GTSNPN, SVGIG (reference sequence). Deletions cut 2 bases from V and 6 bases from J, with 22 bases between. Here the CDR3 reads CAWSLLGGGSGSGELFF. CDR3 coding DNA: TGTGCCTGGAGTCTACTGGGGGGCGGGAGCGGATCCGGGGAGCTGTTTTTT.

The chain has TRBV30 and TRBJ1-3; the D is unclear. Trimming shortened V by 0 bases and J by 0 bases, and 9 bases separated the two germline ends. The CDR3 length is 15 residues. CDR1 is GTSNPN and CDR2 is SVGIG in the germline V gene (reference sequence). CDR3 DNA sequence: TGTGCCTGGAGTGTGTCAGCCGCCTCTGGAAACACCATATATTTT. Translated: CAWSVSAASGNTIYF.

This CDR3 is CSTWTLNTEAFF. The CDR3, as DNA: TGCAGCACCTGGACCCTGAACACTGAAGCTTTCTTT. The V and J genes are TRBV29-1 and TRBJ1-1; D not resolved. V was pared by 8 bases and J by 0 bases, with 10 bases between. The length of the CDR3 is 12 residues. The germline CDR1 and CDR2 sequences are SQVTM and ANQGSEA.

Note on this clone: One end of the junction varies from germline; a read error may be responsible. The CDR3 DNA sequence: TGTGCCAGCAGCGAAGACAGGGGTAATACGCAGTATTTT. It translates to CASSEDRGNTQYF. The V and J genes are TRBV2 and TRBJ2-3, with 8 bases fitting TRBD1. The CDR3 contains 13 residues. Germline V gene data show CDR1 as SNHLY and CDR2 as FYNNEI.

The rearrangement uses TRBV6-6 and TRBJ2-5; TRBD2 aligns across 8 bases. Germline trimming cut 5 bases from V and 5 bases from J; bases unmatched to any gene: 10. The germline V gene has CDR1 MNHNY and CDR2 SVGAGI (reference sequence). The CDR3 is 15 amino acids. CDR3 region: CASSGSGGDLETQYF. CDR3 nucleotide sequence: TGTGCCAGCAGTGGGAGCGGGGGTGATCTGGAGACCCAGTACTTC.

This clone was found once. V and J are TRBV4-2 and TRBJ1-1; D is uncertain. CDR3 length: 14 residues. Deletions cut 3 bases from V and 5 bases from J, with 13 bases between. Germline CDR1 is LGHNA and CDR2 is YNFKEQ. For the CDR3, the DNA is TGTGCCAGCAGCCACACAGAGTCCGGGACTGAAGCTTTCTTT. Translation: CASSHTESGTEAFF.

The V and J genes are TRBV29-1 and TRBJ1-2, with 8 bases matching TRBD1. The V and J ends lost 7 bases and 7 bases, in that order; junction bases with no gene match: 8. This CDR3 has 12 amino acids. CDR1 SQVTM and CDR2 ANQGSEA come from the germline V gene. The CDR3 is CSAQGQEFGYTF. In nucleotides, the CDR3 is TGCAGCGCCCAGGGACAGGAGTTTGGCTACACCTTC.

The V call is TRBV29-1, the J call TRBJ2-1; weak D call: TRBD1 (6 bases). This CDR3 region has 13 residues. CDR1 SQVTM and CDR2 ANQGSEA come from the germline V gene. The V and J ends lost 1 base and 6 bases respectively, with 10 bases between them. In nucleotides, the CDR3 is TGCAGCGTTGAAGTGCGGACAGCCAATGAGCAGTTCTTC. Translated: CSVEVRTANEQFF.

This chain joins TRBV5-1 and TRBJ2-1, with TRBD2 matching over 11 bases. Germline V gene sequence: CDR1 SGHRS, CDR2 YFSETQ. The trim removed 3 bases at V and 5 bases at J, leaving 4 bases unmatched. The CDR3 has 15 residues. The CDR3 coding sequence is TGCGCCAGCAGCTCTTTAGCGGGGGGGAACAATGAGCAGTTCTTC. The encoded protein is CASSSLAGGNNEQFF.